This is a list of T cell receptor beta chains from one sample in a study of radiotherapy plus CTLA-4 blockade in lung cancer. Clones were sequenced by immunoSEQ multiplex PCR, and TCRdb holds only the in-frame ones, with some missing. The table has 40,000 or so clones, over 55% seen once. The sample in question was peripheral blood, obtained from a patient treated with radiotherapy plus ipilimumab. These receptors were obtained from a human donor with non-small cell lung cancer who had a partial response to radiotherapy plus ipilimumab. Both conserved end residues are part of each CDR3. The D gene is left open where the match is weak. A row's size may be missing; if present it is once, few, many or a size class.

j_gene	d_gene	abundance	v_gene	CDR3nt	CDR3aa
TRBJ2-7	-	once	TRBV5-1	TGCGCCAGCAGCTTGGGGGGCGGAACCTACGAGCAGTACTTC	CASSLGGGTYEQYF
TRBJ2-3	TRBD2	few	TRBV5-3	TGTGCCAGAAGCTTGGACAAGACTAGCGGGGGGGCCCGTCGCACAGATACGCAGTATTTT	CARSLDKTSGGARRTDTQYF
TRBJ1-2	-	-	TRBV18	TGTGCCAGCTCACCGGCGGGACTCTATGGCTACACCTTC	CASSPAGLYGYTF
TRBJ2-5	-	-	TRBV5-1	TGCGCCAGCAGCTTTCAGGGGACGGGAGAGACCCAGTACTTC	CASSFQGTGETQYF
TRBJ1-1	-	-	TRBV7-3	TGTGCCAGCAGCTTAATGGCAGGGCCTGGTAAGGCTTTCTTT	CASSLMAGPGKAFF
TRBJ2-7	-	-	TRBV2	TGTGCCAGCAGATCCAGCGGATCGACGTACGAGCAGTACTTC	CASRSSGSTYEQYF
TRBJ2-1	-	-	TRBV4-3	TGCGCCAGCAGCCAAGACACGGGTTACAATGAGCAGTTCTTC	CASSQDTGYNEQFF
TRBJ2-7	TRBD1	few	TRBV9	TGTGCCAGCAGCTCAACACCGGGACAGGCTGACTACGAGCAGTACTTC	CASSSTPGQADYEQYF
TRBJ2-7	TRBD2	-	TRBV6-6	TGTGCCAGCAGAGATAAAGCGGGGATCGCAGGGGAGCAGTACTTC	CASRDKAGIAGEQYF
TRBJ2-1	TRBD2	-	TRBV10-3	TGTGCCATCAGTAGTCGGCTAGCGGGGGGGGGTGAGCAGTTCTTC	CAISSRLAGGGEQFF
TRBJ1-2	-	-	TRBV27	TGTGCCAGCAGTGCTAGACTGGACGGACATTATGGCTACACCTTC	CASSARLDGHYGYTF
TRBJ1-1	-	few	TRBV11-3	TGTGCCAGCAGCGCCGCAGGGGTGAACACTGAAGCTTTCTTT	CASSAAGVNTEAFF
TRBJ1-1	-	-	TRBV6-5	TGTGCCAGCAGTTTTTCACAGAGGAACACTGAAGCTTTCTTT	CASSFSQRNTEAFF
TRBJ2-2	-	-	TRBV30	TGTGCCTGGAGTGTTGGTGCGGGGAACACCGGGGAGCTGTTTTTT	CAWSVGAGNTGELFF
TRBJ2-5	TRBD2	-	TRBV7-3	TGTGCCAGCAGCTTATTTGCTAGCGGGGGGACAGAGACCCAGTACTTC	CASSLFASGGTETQYF
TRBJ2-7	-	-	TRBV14	TGTGCCAGCAGCCGCGGTGCCGGAGCCTACGAGCAGTACTTC	CASSRGAGAYEQYF
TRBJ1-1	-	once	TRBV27	TGTGCCAGCAGTTTATTTGCCAGGGCCTCCGGTCGGTACACTGAAGCTTTCTTT	CASSLFARASGRYTEAFF
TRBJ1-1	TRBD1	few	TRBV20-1	TGCAGTGCTGGTAGAGGGACAGGCGGTTCCTTT	CSAGRGTGGSF
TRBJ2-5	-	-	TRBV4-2	TGTGCCAGCAGCCAAGTATCCTCTAACAGGCAAGAGACCCAGTACTTC	CASSQVSSNRQETQYF
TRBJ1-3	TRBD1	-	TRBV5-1	TGCGCCAGCAGCTTTTCCGGGACAGGGGGATACACCATATATTTT	CASSFSGTGGYTIYF
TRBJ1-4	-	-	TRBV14	TGTGCCAGCAGCCAAGAACGGGCGGGCAATGAAAAACTGTTTTTT	CASSQERAGNEKLFF
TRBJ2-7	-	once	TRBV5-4	TGTGCCAGCAGCTTGGGGCTTGGGGGGGCCCGCTACGAGCAGTACTTC	CASSLGLGGARYEQYF
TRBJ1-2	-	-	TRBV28	TGTGCCAGCAGTCCACCGGACTTCTATGGCTACACCTTC	CASSPPDFYGYTF
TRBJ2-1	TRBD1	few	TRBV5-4	TGTGCCAGCAGCTTCGGGACAGGGGGCTCCTACAATGAGCAGTTCTTC	CASSFGTGGSYNEQFF
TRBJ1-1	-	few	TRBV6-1	TGTGCCAGCAGATGGGGGGAGAACACTGAAGCTTTCTTT	CASRWGENTEAFF
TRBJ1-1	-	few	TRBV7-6	TGTGCCAGCAGCTTAGGCAGCGCGAACACTGAAGCTTTCTTT	CASSLGSANTEAFF
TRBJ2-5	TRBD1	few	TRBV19	TGTGCCAGTAGTATTGGACGGCAGGGGGTCGAGACCCAGTACTTC	CASSIGRQGVETQYF
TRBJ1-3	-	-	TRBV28	TGTGCCAGCAGTTCTGGCAGGGAAAACACCATATATTTT	CASSSGRENTIYF
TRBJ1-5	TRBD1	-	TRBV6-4	TGTGCCACCCCCGGGACAGGGCGCAATCAGCCCCAGCATTTT	CATPGTGRNQPQHF
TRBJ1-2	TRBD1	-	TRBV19	TGTGCCAGTATCTCGCAGGGGGCGGCTTACTATGGCTACACCTTC	CASISQGAAYYGYTF
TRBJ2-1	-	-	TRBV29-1	TGCAGCGTTGAGGGGGGGCAGATTAACTACAATGAGCAGTTCTTC	CSVEGGQINYNEQFF
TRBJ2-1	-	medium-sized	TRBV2	TGTGCCAGCCCCCCCGCAGGGGCGCTTAATGAGCAGTTCTTC	CASPPAGALNEQFF
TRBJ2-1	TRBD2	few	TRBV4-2	TGTGCCAGCAGCCAAGAAGGAACGGGGGGCAATGAGCAGTTCTTC	CASSQEGTGGNEQFF
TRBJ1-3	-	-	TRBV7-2	TGTGCCAGCAGCTTAGGTCCCCTGAGCTCTGGAAACACCATATATTTT	CASSLGPLSSGNTIYF
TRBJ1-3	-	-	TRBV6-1	TGTGCCAGCAGTCTTTCGCCTGAGGCGGGAAACACCATATATTTT	CASSLSPEAGNTIYF
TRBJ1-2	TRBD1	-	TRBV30	TGTGCCTGGAGCAGGGGACAGGGTAACTTTAACTATGGCTACACCTTC	CAWSRGQGNFNYGYTF
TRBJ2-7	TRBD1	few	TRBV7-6	TGTGCCAGCAGCTCCGACAGGGGGTACGAGCAGTACTTC	CASSSDRGYEQYF
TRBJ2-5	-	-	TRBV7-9	TGTGCCAGCAGCCCGGACAGCAAAGAGACCCAGTACTTC	CASSPDSKETQYF
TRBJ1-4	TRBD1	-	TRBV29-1	TGCAGCGTTGGGTCCGGGACAGGGGACCTTGCGGAAAAACTGTTTTTT	CSVGSGTGDLAEKLFF
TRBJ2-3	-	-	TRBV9	TGTGCCAGCAGCGTTCGCTTCGGGGGGCCTTATTTTCAGTATTTT	CASSVRFGGPYFQYF
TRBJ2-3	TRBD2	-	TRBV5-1	TGCGCCAGCAGCTTGGGAGCGGGAGGGGGCGTCACAGATACGCAGTATTTT	CASSLGAGGGVTDTQYF
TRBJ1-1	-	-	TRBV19	TGTGCCAGTAGTTGGCGGAGGGCCACTGAAGCTTTCTTT	CASSWRRATEAFF
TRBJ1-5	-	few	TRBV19	TGTGCCAGTGCTTCGACAGCATACTATCAGCCCCAGCATTTT	CASASTAYYQPQHF
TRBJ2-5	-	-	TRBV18	TGTGCCAGCTCACTTGACCGGACATTAGAAGAGACCCAGTACTTC	CASSLDRTLEETQYF
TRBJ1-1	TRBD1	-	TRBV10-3	TGTGCCATCAGTAAGACAGGGCGAGATGAAGCTTTCTTT	CAISKTGRDEAFF
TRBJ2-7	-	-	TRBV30	TGTGCCTGGAGTGTGAGGATAGCCTACGAGCAGTACTTC	CAWSVRIAYEQYF
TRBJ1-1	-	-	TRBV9	TGTGCCAGCAGCTTAACATCCGGGAGGACTGAAGCTTTCTTT	CASSLTSGRTEAFF
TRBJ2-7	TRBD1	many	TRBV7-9	TGTGCCAGCACCGAAACAGGGGTAACCTACGAGCAGTACTTC	CASTETGVTYEQYF
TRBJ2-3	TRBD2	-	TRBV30	TGTGCCTGGAGTGTAATAGCGGGGGGGTTCGGAGATACGCAGTATTTT	CAWSVIAGGFGDTQYF
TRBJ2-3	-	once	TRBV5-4	TGTGCCAGCAGCTTGAAACAGTCAGATACGCAGTATTTT	CASSLKQSDTQYF
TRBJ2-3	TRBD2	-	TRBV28	TGTGCCAGCAGCCTCACTAGCGGGAGGTCCTCGGATACGCAGTATTTT	CASSLTSGRSSDTQYF
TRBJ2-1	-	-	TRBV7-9	TGTGCCAGCAGCACGGCGCGGAGGGGCAATGAGCAGTTCTTC	CASSTARRGNEQFF
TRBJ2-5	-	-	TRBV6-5	TGTGCCAGCACCCGAGAGAGAGGCCGAGAGACCCAGTACTTC	CASTRERGRETQYF
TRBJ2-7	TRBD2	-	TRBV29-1	TGCAGCGTTGAAGAGGCAACTAGCGAATCCTACGAGCAGTACTTC	CSVEEATSESYEQYF
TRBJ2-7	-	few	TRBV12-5	TGTGCTAGTGGAACCCTGGAGGGGCGCGAGCAGTACTTC	CASGTLEGREQYF
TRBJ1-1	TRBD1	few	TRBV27	TGTGCCAGCCAGGGACAGGGCATGACTGAAGCTTTCTTT	CASQGQGMTEAFF
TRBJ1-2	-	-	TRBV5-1	TGCGCCAGCAGCTTGGTCAGGGGCGATGGCTACACCTTC	CASSLVRGDGYTF
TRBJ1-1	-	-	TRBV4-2	TGTGCCAGCAGCCATGGACAGCGAGGCATGAACACTGAAGCTTTCTTT	CASSHGQRGMNTEAFF